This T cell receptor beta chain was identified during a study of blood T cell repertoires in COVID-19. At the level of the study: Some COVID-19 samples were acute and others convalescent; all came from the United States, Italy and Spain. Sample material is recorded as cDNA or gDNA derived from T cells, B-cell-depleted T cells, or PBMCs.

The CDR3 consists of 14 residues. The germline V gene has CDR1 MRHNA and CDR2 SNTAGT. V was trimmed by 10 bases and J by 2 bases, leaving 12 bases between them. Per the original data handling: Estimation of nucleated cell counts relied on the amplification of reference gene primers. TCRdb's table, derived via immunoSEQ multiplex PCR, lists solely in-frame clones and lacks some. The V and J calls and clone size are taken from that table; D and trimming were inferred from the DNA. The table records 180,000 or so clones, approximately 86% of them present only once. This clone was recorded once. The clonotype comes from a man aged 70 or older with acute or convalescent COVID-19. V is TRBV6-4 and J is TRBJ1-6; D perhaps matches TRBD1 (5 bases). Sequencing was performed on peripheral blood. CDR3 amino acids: CAKLIRAYNSPLHF. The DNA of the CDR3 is TGTGCCAAGCTTATCAGGGCCTATAATTCACCCCTCCACTTT.